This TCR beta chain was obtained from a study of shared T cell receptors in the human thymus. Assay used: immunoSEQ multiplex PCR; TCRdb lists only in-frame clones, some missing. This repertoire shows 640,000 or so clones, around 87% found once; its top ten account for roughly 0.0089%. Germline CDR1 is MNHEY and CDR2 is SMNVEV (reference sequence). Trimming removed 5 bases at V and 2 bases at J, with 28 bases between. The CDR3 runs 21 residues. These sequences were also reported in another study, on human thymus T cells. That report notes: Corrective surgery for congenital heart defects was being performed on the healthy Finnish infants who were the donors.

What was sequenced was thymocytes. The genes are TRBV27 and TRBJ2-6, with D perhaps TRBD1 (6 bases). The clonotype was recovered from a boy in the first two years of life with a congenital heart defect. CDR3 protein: CASSPRGRTATLLAGANVLTF. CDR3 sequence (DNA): TGTGCCAGCAGTCCTCGGGGTCGGACAGCCACCTTGCTGGCTGGGGCCAACGTCCTGACTTTC.